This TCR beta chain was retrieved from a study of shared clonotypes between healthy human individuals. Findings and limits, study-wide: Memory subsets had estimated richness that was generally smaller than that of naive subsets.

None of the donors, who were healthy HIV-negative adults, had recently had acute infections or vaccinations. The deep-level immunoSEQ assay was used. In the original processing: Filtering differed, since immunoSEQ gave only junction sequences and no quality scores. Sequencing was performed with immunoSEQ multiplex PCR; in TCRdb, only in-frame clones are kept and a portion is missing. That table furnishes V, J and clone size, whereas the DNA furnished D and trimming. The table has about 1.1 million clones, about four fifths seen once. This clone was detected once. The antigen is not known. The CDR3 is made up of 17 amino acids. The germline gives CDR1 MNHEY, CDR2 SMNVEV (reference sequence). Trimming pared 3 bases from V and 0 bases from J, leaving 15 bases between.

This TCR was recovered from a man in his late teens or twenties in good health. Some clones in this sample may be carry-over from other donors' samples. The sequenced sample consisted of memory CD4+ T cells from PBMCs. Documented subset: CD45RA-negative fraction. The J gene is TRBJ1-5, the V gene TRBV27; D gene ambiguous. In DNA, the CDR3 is TGTGCCAGCAGTTTCCCCAGCCTCAGTAATAGCAATCAGCCCCAGCATTTT. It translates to CASSFPSLSNSNQPQHF.